The 10 T cell receptor beta chains given below trace back to one sample, sequenced in a study of T-cell reconstitution after alpha-beta-depleted transplantation in children. Unique molecular identifiers were incorporated into the prepared TCRbeta library. TCRdb analysed the PCR reads with MiXCR anew, one entry per CDR3 protein. The repertoire includes about 980,000 distinct CDR3 sequences, about 29% of them detected once, and about 28% sits in the top ten. Sequenced here: PBMCs, mostly from graft donor cells, sampled 360 days after TCRalphabeta/CD19-depleted stem cell transplant. The source is a boy in the first two years of life who had a stem cell transplant for SCID, so the T cells may come from the graft donor.

This CDR3 reads CASRPGGPGPNSPLHF. CDR3 DNA sequence: TGTGCCAGCAGGCCCGGGGGGCCCGGGCCGAATTCACCCCTCCACTTT. The chain carries TRBV12-3 or TRBV12-4 and TRBJ1-6; possibly TRBD1 for D (6 bases). The length of the CDR3 is 16 residues. V shed 6 bases and J shed 7 bases, with 19 bases lying between them.

V gene TRBV10-3 combines with J gene TRBJ2-7; TRBD1 aligns across 11 bases. Germline-derived CDR1 and CDR2 are ENHRY and SYGVKD. The V segment lost 4 bases and the J segment 5 bases; nucleotides outside the gene matches: 10. CDR3 length equals 16 residues. The CDR3 loop reads CAISGPGTGGTDEQYF. DNA for the CDR3: TGTGCCATCAGTGGACCTGGGACAGGGGGTACGGACGAGCAGTACTTC.

DNA for the CDR3: TGTGCCAGCAGCTTTAGGGGGGGGCTGACCGGGGAGCTGTTTTTT. Its protein is CASSFRGGLTGELFF. The chain uses TRBV11-2 and TRBJ2-2, with D maybe TRBD2 (7 bases). The ends were cut back, 3 bases at V and 5 bases at J, with 13 bases in the middle. The CDR3 runs 15 residues. Germline CDR1 is SGHAT and CDR2 is FQNNGV.

V is TRBV5-1 and J is TRBJ2-3; D might be TRBD2 (6 bases). This CDR3 spans 15 amino acids. V gave up 0 bases and J gave up 6 bases, with 14 bases separating them. Germline values: CDR1 SGHRS, CDR2 YFSETQ. CDR3 in amino acids: CASSLAGDPRDTQYF. The CDR3 nucleotides read TGCGCCAGCAGCTTGGCGGGGGACCCCAGGGATACGCAGTATTTT.

The table lists this clonotype with a few counts. This chain joins TRBV20-1 and TRBJ2-1; D unclear. CDR3 length: 13 amino acids. Trimming took 6 bases from V and 2 from J, leaving 11 bases between them. From germline, CDR1 is DFQATT and CDR2 SNEGSKA (reference sequence). CDR3 loop: CSARRPAYNEQFF. Written as DNA, the CDR3 is TGCAGTGCGAGACGACCGGCCTACAATGAGCAGTTCTTC.

The sample holds a few counts of this clonotype. V is TRBV19 and J is TRBJ2-1, with D uncertain. This CDR3 is built from 15 residues. Germline V gene sequence: CDR1 LNHDA, CDR2 SQIVND (reference sequence). The V and J ends lost 9 bases and 0 bases respectively, with 15 bases between them. CDR3 residues: CASRDLPTSYNEQFF. The CDR3 bases are TGTGCCAGCAGAGACCTACCGACCTCCTACAATGAGCAGTTCTTC.

The V and J genes are TRBV7-6 and TRBJ2-1; D may be TRBD1 or TRBD2 (6 bases each). Germline values: CDR1 SGHVS, CDR2 FNYEAQ. CDR3 length: 15 residues. V was pared by 4 bases and J by 4 bases, with 14 bases between. In nucleotides, the CDR3 is TGTGCCAGCAGCTCCCTAGGGGGGCCGTACAATGAGCAGTTCTTC. It yields the protein CASSSLGGPYNEQFF. Based on the CDR3 plus reference TRBV7-6 and TRBJ2-1, the full variable domain is GAGVSQSPRYKVTKRGQDVALRCDPISGHVSLYWYRQALGQGPEFLTYFNYEAQQDKSGLPNDRFSAERPEGSISTLTIQRTEQRDSAMYRCASSSLGGPYNEQFFGPGTRLTVL.

The chain uses TRBV12-3 or TRBV12-4 and TRBJ2-1, with 13 bases identical to TRBD2. The junction had 8 bases not matched to a gene; V was cut back by 4 bases and J by 5 bases. This CDR3 is built from 17 residues. CDR3: CASSWGLAGNLNNEQFF. CDR3 DNA: TGTGCCAGCAGTTGGGGACTAGCGGGGAATCTAAACAATGAGCAGTTCTTC.

This clonotype was seen a handful of times. The CDR3 nucleotides read TGCAGTGCTCGGGCGACCCTACACTACGAGCAGTACTTC. As protein: CSARATLHYEQYF. The V gene is TRBV20-1, the J gene TRBJ2-7; D is unclear. CDR3 length: 13 residues. CDR1 and CDR2 from the germline V gene are DFQATT and SNEGSKA (reference sequence). Trimming took 5 bases from V and 3 from J, leaving 14 bases between them.

This clonotype occurred a few times. The V call is TRBV29-1, the J call TRBJ2-7; maybe TRBD1 (6 bases). The V end lost 1 base, the J end lost 4 bases, and 14 bases lay between the germline ends. CDR1 and CDR2 (germline): SQVTM, ANQGSEA. This CDR3 has 14 amino acids. The CDR3 nucleotides read TGCAGCGTTGAAGCTACTGGGGGCGGGTACGAGCAGTACTTC. Its translation: CSVEATGGGYEQYF.